This TCR beta chain was recovered during a study of technical replicates of blood from several donors. The CDR3 extends over 14 amino acids. Trimming removed 3 bases from V and 1 base from J; junction bases left unmatched: 2. CDR1 is KGHSH and CDR2 is LQKENI in the germline V gene. TCRdb's copy holds only in-frame clones and misses some; the assay was immunoSEQ multiplex PCR. In the table there are 95,000 or so clones, roughly 96% of which are singletons. The clonotype comes from a human donor in good health. Source material: T cells isolated from PBMCs. The V gene is TRBV18, the J gene TRBJ1-1; 7 bases are a match to TRBD1. CDR3 sequence: CASSPDRANTEAFF. CDR3 sequence (DNA): TGTGCCAGCTCACCCGACAGGGCGAACACTGAAGCTTTCTTT. The full variable domain, rest sourced from reference TRBV18 and TRBJ1-1, is NAGVMQNPRHLVRRRGQEARLRCSPMKGHSHVYWYRQLPEEGLKFMVYLQKENIIDESGMPKERFSAEFPKEGPSILRIQQVVRGDSAAYFCASSPDRANTEAFFGQGTRLTVV.